What follows are 17 T cell receptor beta chains derived from one specimen sequenced in a study of T cells after yellow fever vaccination. TCRdb re-called the 5' RACE reads through MiXCR, storing one row per CDR3 protein. Of fewer than 400,000 distinct CDR3 sequences listed, more than 5.5% were seen once; the top ten hold about 15%. The sample was PBMCs, taken 5 days after the yellow fever booster vaccination. The receptors originated from a man aged 30 to 39 who received the YFV17D yellow fever vaccine.

This clonotype was counted a few times. J is TRBJ2-1 and V is TRBV9, with 9 bases identical to TRBD1. V was pared by 2 bases and J by 9 bases, with 3 bases of the junction left unmatched. The germline gives CDR1 SGDLS, CDR2 YYNGEE. The CDR3 spans 13 residues. CDR3 coding DNA: TGTGCCAGCAGCGTGACAGGGGGGCTTGAGCAGTTCTTC. Its protein product is CASSVTGGLEQFF.

V is TRBV2 and J is TRBJ2-1, with D tentatively TRBD1 or TRBD2 (5 bases each). This CDR3 contains 15 residues. Per germline, CDR1 SNHLY and CDR2 FYNNEI. V was shortened by 3 bases and J by 7 bases, with 16 bases between the two germline ends. The CDR3 reads CASSDGTSPRNEQFF. The CDR3 DNA follows: TGTGCCAGCAGTGATGGGACCTCTCCCCGGAATGAGCAGTTCTTC.

This clonotype showed up many times. The genes are TRBV10-3 and TRBJ1-4; D remains unclear. The V gene's germline CDR1 is ENHRY and CDR2 SYGVKD. This CDR3 spans 11 amino acids. The V and J ends lost 6 bases and 8 bases respectively, with 7 bases between them. This CDR3 is CAISEGEKLFF. CDR3 nucleotides: TGTGCCATCAGCGAAGGGGAAAAACTGTTTTTT.

This clonotype was detected a few times. The chain joins TRBV5-8 to TRBJ1-1, with D hard to call. The CDR3 runs to 12 residues. Trimming took off 4 bases at V and 6 bases at J, with 10 bases between the two ends. Germline lookup yields CDR1 SGHTS and CDR2 YDEGEE. CDR3 sequence (DNA): TGTGCCAGCAGCCCGAGGGCCCCTGAAGCTTTCTTT. Protein product: CASSPRAPEAFF.

V usage is TRBV9 and J usage is TRBJ1-5; the D gene is possibly TRBD1 (6 bases). Per germline, CDR1 SGDLS and CDR2 YYNGEE. Trimming stripped 0 bases from V and 7 bases from J, with 11 bases between. The CDR3 is 14 amino acids. CDR3 in DNA: TGTGCCAGCAGCGTAGAGGGGGTTGGGCAGCCCCAGCATTTT. It codes for CASSVEGVGQPQHF.

Ten or more counts support this clonotype. The V call is TRBV10-3, the J call TRBJ2-7; D is possibly TRBD2 (6 bases). The length of the CDR3 is 13 residues. CDR1 and CDR2 (germline): ENHRY, SYGVKD. V lost 7 bases and J 0 bases, leaving 10 bases between the germline ends. This chain's CDR3 is CAITPGLSYEQYF. CDR3 bases: TGTGCCATCACTCCGGGACTCTCCTACGAGCAGTACTTC.

V usage is TRBV7-2 and J usage is TRBJ2-7; 8 positions match TRBD1. V dropped 5 bases and J dropped 11; count of bases not matched to a gene: 8. CDR3 length equals 12 residues. Germline assignment: CDR1 SGHTA and CDR2 FQGNSA. The CDR3 DNA is TGTGCCAGCAGCACGCGACAGGGGACGAAGTACTTC. It codes for CASSTRQGTKYF.

This sequence joins TRBV20-1 and TRBJ2-3, with 10 bases identical to TRBD1. The CDR3 runs 12 residues. Germline V gene data show CDR1 as DFQATT and CDR2 as SNEGSKA (reference sequence). CDR3 sequence (DNA): TGCATCTTTGGACAGGGGGTCGATACGCAGTATTTT. Amino acid sequence: CIFGQGVDTQYF.

This clonotype was recorded many times. The chain employs TRBV27 and TRBJ2-2, with a weak D call TRBD1 (5 bases). This CDR3 contains 17 residues. The germline gives CDR1 MNHEY, CDR2 SMNVEV (reference sequence). V was clipped by 2 bases and J by 5 bases, with 18 bases between them. This chain's CDR3 is CASSLPASRVRTGELFF. The CDR3 DNA reads TGTGCCAGCAGTTTACCGGCCTCCAGGGTCCGTACCGGGGAGCTGTTTTTT.

In DNA, the CDR3 is TGTGCCAGCAGTTATACGACAGGCCCAAGGGTGCAGTTCTTC. Translating gives CASSYTTGPRVQFF. This chain links TRBV6-5 with TRBJ2-1; possible D gene TRBD1, 6 bases. This CDR3 is 14 amino acids long. V dropped 3 bases and J dropped 12 bases, with 18 bases sitting between them. Per germline, CDR1 MNHEY and CDR2 SVGAGI.

This clonotype has only a few counts. The rearrangement uses TRBV5-1 and TRBJ2-7; 8 bases agree with TRBD1. J lost 3 bases, V lost 2 bases, and 4 bases had no gene match. CDR3 length: 14 residues. The germline gives CDR1 SGHRS, CDR2 YFSETQ. In DNA form, the CDR3 reads TGCGCCAGCAGCTTCTCGGGACAGGACTACGAGCAGTACTTC. This gives the protein CASSFSGQDYEQYF.

Many counts were recorded for this clonotype. The V gene is TRBV20-1, the J gene TRBJ2-1, with unresolved D. V lost 6 bases and J lost 8, with 23 bases in between. Germline V gene lookup returns CDR1 DFQATT and CDR2 SNEGSKA (reference sequence). The CDR3 is 15 residues long. The CDR3 region is CSAPQPGQQRDEQFF. The DNA of the CDR3 is TGCAGTGCACCGCAACCGGGCCAACAAAGAGATGAGCAGTTCTTC.

This clonotype was found a few times. The genes are TRBV10-3 and TRBJ2-1; the D is unclear. The V gene lost 2 bases and the J gene lost 6 bases, with 14 bases spanning the gap. CDR1 and CDR2 from the germline V gene are ENHRY and SYGVKD. This CDR3 has 15 residues. The CDR3 loop is CAISEPPLEINEQFF. The CDR3 nucleotides are TGTGCCATCAGTGAGCCCCCCCTAGAAATCAATGAGCAGTTCTTC.

Remarks on this clonotype: With a much larger clone just one base away, this may be a read error. The rearrangement uses TRBV3-1 and TRBJ2-5; TRBD1 matches at 8 bases. The V gene's germline CDR1 is LGHDT and CDR2 YNNKEL (reference sequence). This CDR3 is built from 16 residues. The CDR3 loop is CASSQDPGQDQETKYF. In DNA form, the CDR3 reads TGTGCCAGCAGCCAAGATCCGGGACAGGATCAAGAGACCAAGTACTTC.

In this sample, this clonotype turned up a few times. The chain links TRBV20-1 to TRBJ2-4, with D unclear. Germline V gene sequence: CDR1 DFQATT, CDR2 SNEGSKA (reference sequence). V dropped 0 bases and J dropped 1 base, with 10 bases sitting between them. CDR3 length equals 15 residues. Written as DNA, the CDR3 is TGCAGTGCTAGAGATGGATTGTTGGCCAAAAACATTCAGTACTTC. It codes for CSARDGLLAKNIQYF.

This clonotype was recorded many times. CDR3 sequence (DNA): TGTGCCAGCAGTTTCCCCGCACCGGGGAGAGAGCAGTTCTTC. Protein sequence: CASSFPAPGREQFF. This chain links TRBV6-2 or TRBV6-3 with TRBJ2-1; D might be TRBD2 (5 bases). Germline loops: CDR1 MNHEY, CDR2 SVGEGT. The CDR3 is 14 residues long. Trimming pared 4 bases from V and 10 bases from J, leaving 17 bases between.

This chain links TRBV16 with TRBJ2-7; D unresolved. The CDR3 runs to 14 residues. The germline CDR1 and CDR2 sequences are KGHSY and FQNENV. Trimming stripped 5 bases from V and 2 bases from J, with 13 bases between. The CDR3 sequence is CASSNPGKTYEQYF. CDR3 sequence (DNA): TGTGCCAGCAGCAATCCGGGCAAAACCTACGAGCAGTACTTC.